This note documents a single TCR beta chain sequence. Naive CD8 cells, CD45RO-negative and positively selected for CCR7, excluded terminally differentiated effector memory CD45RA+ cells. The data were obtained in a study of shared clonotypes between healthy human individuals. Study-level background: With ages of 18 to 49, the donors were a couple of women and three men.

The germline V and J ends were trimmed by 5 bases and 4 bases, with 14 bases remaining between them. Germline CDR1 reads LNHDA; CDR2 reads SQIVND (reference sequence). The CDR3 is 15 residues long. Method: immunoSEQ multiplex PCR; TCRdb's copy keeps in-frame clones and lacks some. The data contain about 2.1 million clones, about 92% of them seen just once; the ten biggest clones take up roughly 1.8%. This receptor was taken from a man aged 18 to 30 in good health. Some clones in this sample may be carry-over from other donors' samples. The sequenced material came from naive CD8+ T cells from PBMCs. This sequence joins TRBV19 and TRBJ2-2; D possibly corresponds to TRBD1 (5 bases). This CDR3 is CASSGLQGATGELFF. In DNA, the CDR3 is TGTGCCAGTAGTGGGTTACAAGGGGCCACCGGGGAGCTGTTTTTT.